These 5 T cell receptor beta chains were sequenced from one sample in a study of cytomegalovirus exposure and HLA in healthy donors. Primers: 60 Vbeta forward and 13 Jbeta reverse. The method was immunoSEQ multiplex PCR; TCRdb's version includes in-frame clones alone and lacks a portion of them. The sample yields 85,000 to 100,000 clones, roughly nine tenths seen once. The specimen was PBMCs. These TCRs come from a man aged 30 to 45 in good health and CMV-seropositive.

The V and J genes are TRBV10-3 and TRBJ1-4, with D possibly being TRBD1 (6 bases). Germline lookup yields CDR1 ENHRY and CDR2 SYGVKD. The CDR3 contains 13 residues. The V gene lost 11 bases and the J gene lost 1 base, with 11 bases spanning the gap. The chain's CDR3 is CAAQGRTNEKLFF. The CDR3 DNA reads TGTGCCGCTCAGGGGAGAACTAATGAAAAACTGTTTTTT.

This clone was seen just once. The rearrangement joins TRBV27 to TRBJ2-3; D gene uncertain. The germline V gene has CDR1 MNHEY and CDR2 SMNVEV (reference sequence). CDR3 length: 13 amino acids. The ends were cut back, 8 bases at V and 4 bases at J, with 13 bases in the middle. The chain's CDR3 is CASSLFVADTQYF. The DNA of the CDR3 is TGTGCCAGCTCCCTTTTCGTCGCAGATACGCAGTATTTT.

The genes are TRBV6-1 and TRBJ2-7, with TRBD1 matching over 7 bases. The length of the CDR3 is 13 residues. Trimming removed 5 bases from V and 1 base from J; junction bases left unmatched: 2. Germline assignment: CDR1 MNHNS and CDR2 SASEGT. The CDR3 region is CASSKQGSYEQYF. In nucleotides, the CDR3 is TGTGCCAGCAGTAAACAGGGGTCCTACGAGCAGTACTTC.

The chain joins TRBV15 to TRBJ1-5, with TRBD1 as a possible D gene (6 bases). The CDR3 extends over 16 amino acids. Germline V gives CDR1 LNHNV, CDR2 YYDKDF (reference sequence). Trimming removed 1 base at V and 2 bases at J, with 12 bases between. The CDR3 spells CATSRGPGARNQPQHF. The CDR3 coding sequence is TGTGCCACCAGCAGAGGACCAGGGGCCCGCAATCAGCCCCAGCATTTT.

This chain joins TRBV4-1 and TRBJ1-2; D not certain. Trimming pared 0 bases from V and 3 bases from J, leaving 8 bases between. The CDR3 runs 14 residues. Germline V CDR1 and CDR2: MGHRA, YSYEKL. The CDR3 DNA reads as TGCGCCAGCAGCCAAGATCGACTGTACTATGGCTACACCTTC. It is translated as CASSQDRLYYGYTF.